The 18 T cell receptor beta chains below all came from one sample that was sequenced in a study of T cells in Graves' hyperthyroidism and ophthalmopathy. Authors of the study amplified TCR beta CDR3 regions from RNA transcripts. The TCR CDR3 was amplified in a first-round RT-PCR using the HTBI primer set. TCRdb called the multiplex PCR reads again in MiXCR, with one record for every CDR3 protein. The table includes some 490,000 distinct CDR3 sequences, 20% to 25% detected once. The specimen was blood. Receptors originate from a woman in her seventies with Graves' ophthalmopathy.

In its sample, this clonotype was seen a few times. This chain connects TRBV12-3 or TRBV12-4 to TRBJ1-5; D not certain. The CDR3 runs to 17 residues. The V end was cut by 2 bases, the J end by 4 bases, with 18 bases between. CDR3 loop: CASSLPPSGRQNQPQHF. The CDR3 nucleotides read TGTGCCAGCAGTTTACCCCCGAGCGGTAGGCAAAATCAGCCCCAGCATTTT.

This clonotype came up a few times. V usage is TRBV20-1 and J usage is TRBJ2-7; 10 nucleotides line up with TRBD1. The CDR3 is 14 residues long. With V trimmed by 4 bases and J by 4 bases, 7 bases remained unmatched. Germline V CDR1 and CDR2: DFQATT, SNEGSKA (reference sequence). CDR3 nucleotide sequence: TGCAGTGCTACTCGACAGGGGGCTTCGTACGAGCAGTACTTC. It translates to CSATRQGASYEQYF.

This rearrangement joins TRBV6-1 to TRBJ2-3; 8 nucleotides agree with TRBD2. The trim removed 7 bases at V and 0 bases at J, leaving 6 bases unmatched. Germline V gene sequence: CDR1 MNHNS, CDR2 SASEGT. The CDR3 has 15 amino acids. DNA of the CDR3: TGTGCCAGCACCCGGGGGGGCCACAGCACAGATACGCAGTATTTT. This sequence encodes CASTRGGHSTDTQYF.

As concerns this clonotype: Just one base apart from a much larger clone, this may be a read error. The V call is TRBV28, the J call TRBJ2-5; D could derive from TRBD1 or TRBD2 (5 bases each). V was pared by 6 bases and J by 4 bases, with 15 bases between. The CDR3 covers 14 residues. Germline CDR1 reads MDHEN; CDR2 reads SYDVKM. The CDR3 nucleotides are TGTGCCAGCAGAGGAGGATCGAGGGGAGAGACCCAGTACTTC. Amino acid sequence: CASRGGSRGETQYF.

This clonotype was seen a few times. This sequence joins TRBV5-1 and TRBJ2-3; D gene ambiguous. Germline V gives CDR1 SGHRS, CDR2 YFSETQ. V shed 2 bases and J shed 3 bases, with 10 bases lying between them. The CDR3 is 14 residues long. Written as DNA, the CDR3 is TGCGCCAGCAGCTTACTGGGAATAACAGATACGCAGTATTTT. This sequence encodes CASSLLGITDTQYF.

The rearrangement uses TRBV12-3 or TRBV12-4 and TRBJ2-5; a possible D gene is TRBD1 (6 bases). Trimming cost V 6 bases and J 5 bases, with 13 bases left between them. There are 13 residues in the CDR3. CDR3 in amino acids: CASRKFGGETQYF. DNA of the CDR3: TGTGCCAGCAGAAAATTTGGGGGCGAGACCCAGTACTTC.

At least ten counts were recorded for this clonotype. The V call is TRBV12-3 or TRBV12-4, the J call TRBJ2-1; D is unclear. Trimming left V 1 base short and J 3 bases short, with 7 bases between. The length of the CDR3 is 14 residues. CDR3 sequence: CASSLGSLYNEQFF. CDR3 DNA sequence: TGTGCCAGCAGTTTAGGTTCCCTCTACAATGAGCAGTTCTTC.

The V gene is TRBV4-1, the J gene TRBJ1-3; tentatively, D is TRBD1 (6 bases). The CDR3 is made up of 16 amino acids. Germline V gene sequence: CDR1 MGHRA, CDR2 YSYEKL. Trimming removed 1 base at V and 0 bases at J, with 10 bases between. The CDR3 reads CASSQVQGHSGNTIYF. The CDR3 DNA reads TGCGCCAGCAGCCAAGTGCAGGGGCACTCTGGAAACACCATATATTTT.

This clonotype was seen only a few times. The gene calls are TRBV2 and TRBJ2-3, with 12 positions matching TRBD2. Trimming cost V 7 bases and J 2 bases; bases outside gene matches: 7. Germline V lookup: CDR1 SNHLY, CDR2 FYNNEI. The CDR3 totals 16 residues. The CDR3 nucleotides are TGTGCCAGCAACAGACTAGCGGGAGTGAACACAGATACGCAGTATTTT. Protein: CASNRLAGVNTDTQYF.

There are many counts of this clonotype. The V gene is TRBV7-2, the J gene TRBJ2-1, with D perhaps matching TRBD2 (6 bases). This CDR3 contains 15 residues. The ends were cut back, 5 bases at V and 9 bases at J, with 20 bases in the middle. The germline gives CDR1 SGHTA, CDR2 FQGNSA. The CDR3 is CASSHDAGRRGEQFF. Written as DNA, the CDR3 is TGTGCCAGCAGCCATGATGCGGGAAGGAGGGGTGAGCAGTTCTTC.

This clonotype was seen only a few times. The chain is built from TRBV10-3 and TRBJ1-6, with 7 bases matching TRBD1. The V gene's germline CDR1 is ENHRY and CDR2 SYGVKD. This CDR3 contains 13 residues. V gave up 7 bases and J gave up 7 bases; unmatched junction bases: 4. The CDR3 DNA is TGTGCCATCACCCCGGACAGGAATTCACCCCTCCACTTT. It is translated as CAITPDRNSPLHF.

This clonotype was found many times. V usage is TRBV12-3 or TRBV12-4 and J usage is TRBJ2-2; a weak D match, TRBD1 (5 bases). Trimming removed 8 bases at V and 2 bases at J, with 12 bases between. The CDR3 runs 14 residues. The CDR3, as DNA: TGTGCCAGCGTTGGGGCGCGCAACACCGGGGAGCTGTTTTTT. Its protein is CASVGARNTGELFF.

This clonotype appeared a few times. This rearrangement joins TRBV12-5 to TRBJ2-2; D may be TRBD1 (5 bases). Per germline, CDR1 LGHNT and CDR2 FRNRAP. V was clipped by 8 bases and J by 6 bases, with 7 bases between them. There are 11 residues in the CDR3. The CDR3: CASKGSGELFF. CDR3 nucleotides: TGTGCTAGTAAGGGGTCCGGGGAGCTGTTTTTT. Using reference TRBV12-5 and TRBJ2-2 for the parts outside the CDR3, the full variable domain is DARVTQTPRHKVTEMGQEVTMRCQPILGHNTVFWYRQTMMQGLELLAYFRNRAPLDDSGMPKDRFSAEMPDATLATLKIQPSEPRDSAVYFCASKGSGELFFGEGSRLTVL.

This clonotype was seen ten or more times. This chain's CDR3 is CASSEEAEQFF. The CDR3 DNA sequence: TGTGCCAGCAGCGAGGAAGCAGAGCAGTTCTTC. The chain uses TRBV7-8 and TRBJ2-1, with unresolved D. V shed 5 bases and J shed 10 bases, with 9 bases lying between them. CDR1 SGHVS and CDR2 FQNEAQ come from the germline V gene. The CDR3 has 11 amino acids.

The chain uses TRBV19 and TRBJ2-1, with 7 bases fitting TRBD2. Germline V gene sequence: CDR1 LNHDA, CDR2 SQIVND (reference sequence). V lost 1 base to trimming and J lost 7 bases; unmatched junction nucleotides: 7. CDR3 size: 15 residues. The CDR3 DNA sequence: TGTGCCAGTAGTATAGTTGGGGGAGGGCATAATGAGCAGTTCTTC. Protein: CASSIVGGGHNEQFF. Combining the CDR3 with reference TRBV19 and TRBJ2-1 gives the whole variable domain DGGITQSPKYLFRKEGQNVTLSCEQNLNHDAMYWYRQDPGQGLRLIYYSQIVNDFQKGDIAEGYSVSREKKESFPLTVTSAQKNPTAFYLCASSIVGGGHNEQFFGPGTRLTVL.

The table lists this clonotype with many counts. The chain uses TRBV11-2 and TRBJ2-2; the match to TRBD1 covers 7 bases. V lost 0 bases to trimming and J lost 3 bases; unmatched junction nucleotides: 1. This CDR3 has 15 residues. CDR1 and CDR2 (germline): SGHAT, FQNNGV. The CDR3 loop reads CASSLEGGDTGELFF. The DNA of the CDR3 is TGTGCCAGCAGCTTAGAAGGGGGCGACACCGGGGAGCTGTTTTTT.

This clonotype came up many times. This chain joins TRBV28 and TRBJ1-6; 8 bases map to TRBD1. Germline V lookup: CDR1 MDHEN, CDR2 SYDVKM. The ends lost 6 bases at V and 10 bases at J; junction bases unmatched: 11. The CDR3 spans 15 residues. Here the CDR3 DNA reads TGTGCCAGCAGCATCGGACAGGGTGGGAACTCACCCCTCCACTTT. Encoded protein: CASSIGQGGNSPLHF.

This clonotype has more than one count but fewer than ten. The genes are TRBV10-1 and TRBJ1-5; TRBD1 is a possible D gene (6 bases). Germline values: CDR1 WNHNN, CDR2 SYGVQD (reference sequence). The V and J ends lost 3 bases and 5 bases respectively, with 8 bases between them. This CDR3 has 13 residues. The CDR3 loop reads CASSENRDQPQHF. The CDR3 DNA is TGCGCCAGCAGTGAAAACAGGGATCAGCCCCAGCATTTT.